Included here is one TCR beta chain sequence, with context. The entry originates in a study of PD-L1 blockade in urothelial cancer. Sequenced by immunoSEQ multiplex PCR; TCRdb stores in-frame clones only, minus some. The sample comprises fewer than 45,000 clones, 80% to 90% of which are singletons, and about 17% rests with the top ten. Trimming shortened V by 4 bases and J by 2 bases, and 12 bases separated the two germline ends. The germline CDR1 and CDR2 sequences are SGHNT and YYREEE (reference sequence). CDR3 length: 14 residues. The TCR originated in a man in his 60s with urothelial cancer. The V call is TRBV5-4, the J call TRBJ2-5, with a weak D call TRBD2 (5 bases). Material: PBMCs, obtained around atezolizumab (anti-PD-L1) treatment. The CDR3 DNA sequence: TGTGCCAGCAGCCCGGACTCAAATCAAGAGACCCAGTACTTC. Encoded protein: CASSPDSNQETQYF. Supplemented by reference TRBV5-4 and TRBJ2-5, the full variable domain reads ETGVTQSPTHLIKTRGQQVTLRCSSQSGHNTVSWYQQALGQGPQFIFQYYREEENGRGNFPPRFSGLQFPNYSSELNVNALELDDSALYLCASSPDSNQETQYFGPGTRLLVL.